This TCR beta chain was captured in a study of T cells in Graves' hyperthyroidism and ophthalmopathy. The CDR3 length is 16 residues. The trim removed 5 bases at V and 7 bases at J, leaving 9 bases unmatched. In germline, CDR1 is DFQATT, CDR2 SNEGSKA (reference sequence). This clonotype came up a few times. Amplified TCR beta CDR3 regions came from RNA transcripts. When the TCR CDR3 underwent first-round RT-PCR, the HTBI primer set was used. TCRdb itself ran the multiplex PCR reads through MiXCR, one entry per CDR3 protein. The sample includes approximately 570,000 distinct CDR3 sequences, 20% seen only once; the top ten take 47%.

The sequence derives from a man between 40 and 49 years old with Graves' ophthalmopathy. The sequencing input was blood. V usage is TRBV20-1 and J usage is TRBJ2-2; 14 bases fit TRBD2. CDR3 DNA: TGCAGTGCTGGACCGGGACTAGCGGGAGCGGGCGGGGAGCTGTTTTTT. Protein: CSAGPGLAGAGGELFF.